The 13 T cell receptor beta chains below come from one sample, sequenced in a study of blood T cell repertoires in COVID-19. Measured with immunoSEQ multiplex PCR; TCRdb has only the in-frame clones, and not every one. The data contain roughly 320,000 clones, more than 80% of them singletons. The specimen sequenced was peripheral blood. The source of these receptors is a woman between 50 and 59 years old with COVID-19, enrolled during active disease.

This clone was observed a few times. CDR3 in amino acids: CASSSGVNEKLFF. The CDR3 nucleotides read TGTGCCAGCAGTTCTGGAGTGAATGAAAAACTGTTTTTT. The chain employs TRBV6-5 and TRBJ1-4; D is unresolved. The CDR3 contains 13 residues. V lost 4 bases, J lost 5 bases, and 8 bases lay in between. The germline V gene has CDR1 MNHEY and CDR2 SVGAGI.

This chain joins TRBV9 and TRBJ2-1, with 7 nucleotides matching TRBD2. V gave up 3 bases and J gave up 3 bases; unmatched junction bases: 9. Germline assignment: CDR1 SGDLS and CDR2 YYNGEE. CDR3 length: 16 amino acids. CDR3 DNA: TGTGCCAGCAGCGCCCGAAGCGGGAACGGCTACAATGAGCAGTTCTTC. As protein: CASSARSGNGYNEQFF.

This chain links TRBV24-1 with TRBJ2-1, with a possible D match to TRBD1 (6 bases). The CDR3 covers 16 residues. Trimming took 3 bases from V and 0 from J, leaving 11 bases between them. CDR1 and CDR2 from the germline V gene are KGHDR and SFDVKD. The DNA of the CDR3 is TGTGCCACCAGTGATCGGGACATTAGCTCCTACAATGAGCAGTTCTTC. It codes for CATSDRDISSYNEQFF.

This sequence joins TRBV25-1 and TRBJ2-2; D gene ambiguous. The germline CDR1 and CDR2 sequences are MGHDK and SYGVNS. The length of the CDR3 is 11 residues. Trimming shortened V by 11 bases and J by 2 bases, and 6 bases separated the two germline ends. CDR3 DNA sequence: TGTGCCGCGCTAAACACCGGGGAGCTGTTTTTT. Its protein product is CAALNTGELFF.

The CDR3 is CASSFGGLAGEETQYF. CDR3 sequence (DNA): TGTGCCAGCAGCTTTGGGGGACTAGCGGGAGAGGAGACCCAGTACTTC. The rearrangement uses TRBV11-2 and TRBJ2-5, with 14 bases identical to TRBD2. V gave up 3 bases and J gave up 5 bases; unmatched junction bases: 5. Germline assignment: CDR1 SGHAT and CDR2 FQNNGV. The CDR3 has 16 residues.

CDR3 in DNA: TGTGCCAGCAGTGGGTATCTAGCGGGAGGGTACAATGAGCAGTTCTTC. Amino acids: CASSGYLAGGYNEQFF. The rearrangement uses TRBV2 and TRBJ2-1, with 12 bases fitting TRBD2. V dropped 4 bases and J dropped 4; count of bases not matched to a gene: 5. The CDR3 extends over 16 amino acids. Looked up from germline, CDR1 is SNHLY and CDR2 is FYNNEI.

J is TRBJ2-3 and V is TRBV14; maybe TRBD2 (5 bases). Germline values: CDR1 SGHDN, CDR2 FVKESK. This CDR3 comprises 15 residues. V was clipped by 0 bases and J by 6 bases, with 13 bases between them. CDR3 DNA sequence: TGTGCCAGCAGCCAAGATGAGGGAGTCAGGGATACGCAGTATTTT. Residues: CASSQDEGVRDTQYF.

This sequence joins TRBV11-3 and TRBJ2-1; 12 bases match TRBD2. Germline loops: CDR1 SGHNT, CDR2 YENEEA. This CDR3 region has 16 residues. V lost 4 bases, J lost 5 bases, and 6 bases stayed unmatched. The DNA of the CDR3 is TGTGCCAGCAGCTACCTAGCGGGAGGGATAGACAATGAGCAGTTCTTC. Protein product: CASSYLAGGIDNEQFF.

This clone was found once. V gene TRBV10-1 combines with J gene TRBJ2-3; no definite D call. V was pared by 5 bases and J by 2 bases, with 5 bases between. The CDR3 has 12 amino acids. Germline CDR1 is WNHNN and CDR2 is SYGVQD (reference sequence). The CDR3 loop is CASSYNTDTQYF. Written as DNA, the CDR3 is TGCGCCAGCAGTTACAACACAGATACGCAGTATTTT.

J is TRBJ2-5 and V is TRBV30, with 8 bases aligning to TRBD1. There are 14 residues in the CDR3. Trimming removed 3 bases from V and 7 bases from J; junction bases left unmatched: 10. Germline V CDR1 and CDR2: GTSNPN, SVGIG (reference sequence). CDR3 loop: CAWSDGQGFRTQYF. Here the CDR3 DNA reads TGTGCCTGGAGCGACGGACAGGGATTTCGGACCCAGTACTTC.

V is TRBV3-1 (or the pseudogene TRBV3-2) and J is TRBJ2-3, with 10 bases aligning to TRBD2. CDR1 and CDR2 (germline): LGHDT, YNNKEL (reference sequence). This CDR3 has 16 amino acids. Trimming at V came to 4 bases and at J to 1 base, leaving 5 bases not matched to a gene. CDR3 coding DNA: TGTGCCAGCAGCCGCCGGACTAGCGGACGCACAGATACGCAGTATTTT. This translates into CASSRRTSGRTDTQYF.

CDR3 region: CASSPDRQNTEAFF. DNA for the CDR3: TGTGCCAGCTCACCGGACAGGCAGAACACTGAAGCTTTCTTT. The chain is built from TRBV18 and TRBJ1-1, with 7 bases aligning to TRBD1. J gave up 1 base and V 3 bases, and 2 bases lay outside the gene matches. The CDR3 runs to 14 residues. Germline CDR1 KGHSH, CDR2 LQKENI.

The chain links TRBV6-2 or TRBV6-3 to TRBJ2-2; D is possibly TRBD2 (5 bases). This CDR3 is 14 amino acids long. CDR1 and CDR2 from the germline V gene are MNHEY and SVGEGT. Trimming cost V 4 bases and J 4 bases, with 10 bases left between them. CDR3 in amino acids: CASSSAVSTGELFF. For the CDR3, the DNA is TGTGCCAGCAGTTCAGCGGTCAGCACCGGGGAGCTGTTTTTT.